A selection of T cell receptor beta chains follows, all from one sample in a study of shared clonotypes between healthy human individuals. TCRdb's table, derived via immunoSEQ multiplex PCR, lists solely in-frame clones and lacks some. This sample has approximately 810,000 clones, with 80% to 95% found just once. The sequenced material came from naive CD8+ T cells sorted from blood. These receptors all come from a man aged 25-45 years in good health. Each CDR3 is given with its conserved first and last residue. Fields, in order: clone size, J gene, D gene, V gene, CDR3 DNA, CDR3 protein. A D gene is named only where the DNA matches it firmly. Not every row has a clone size; where given, it reads once, few, many or a size class.

.	TRBJ2-7	.	TRBV28	TGTGCCAGCAGTGACAGTTCCTACGAGCAGTACTTC	CASSDSSYEQYF
.	TRBJ2-7	.	TRBV6-5	TGTGCCAGCAGTCTTACTAGCAGCCCCTACGAGCAGTACTTC	CASSLTSSPYEQYF
.	TRBJ2-2	.	TRBV7-9	TGTGCCAGCAGGATTTACAGGGATTTCACCGGGGAGCTGTTTTTT	CASRIYRDFTGELFF
.	TRBJ2-7	.	TRBV6-6	TGTGCCAGCAGTACAGGACAGTACGAGCAGTACTTC	CASSTGQYEQYF
.	TRBJ2-3	.	TRBV11-2	TGTGCCAGCAGCTTAGGAAGCACAGATACGCAGTATTTT	CASSLGSTDTQYF
.	TRBJ2-7	.	TRBV13	TGTGCCAGCAGCTTAGAAGCGGACGACGAGCAGTACTTC	CASSLEADDEQYF
.	TRBJ2-1	TRBD2	TRBV7-9	TGTGCCAGCAGCTCCGGGACTAGCGGGGCCCCGCTGTTCTTC	CASSSGTSGAPLFF
.	TRBJ2-1	.	TRBV28	TGTGCCAGCAGCTCCGACTTTATTCCGGGCAATGAGCAGTTCTTC	CASSSDFIPGNEQFF
.	TRBJ1-5	.	TRBV30	TGTGCCTGGAGTGTAAAGGGCAGCTATCAGCCCCAGCATTTT	CAWSVKGSYQPQHF
.	TRBJ2-5	.	TRBV9	TGTGCCAGCAGCGAGAAGGACGCCAGGGTCCGAGAGACCCAGTACTTC	CASSEKDARVRETQYF
.	TRBJ1-1	.	TRBV7-9	TGTGCCAGCAGCTTATACGAACGACGGACTGAAGCTTTCTTT	CASSLYERRTEAFF
.	TRBJ2-7	.	TRBV4-3	TGCGCCAGCAGCCAAGATCTCACTAGCTCCTACGAGCAGTACTTC	CASSQDLTSSYEQYF
.	TRBJ2-1	.	TRBV29-1	TGCAGCGTTCCCAACCCAGATACCAATGAGCAGTTCTTC	CSVPNPDTNEQFF
.	TRBJ2-7	.	TRBV27	TGTGCCAGCAGTTGGGCCACAGGGCCCTACGAGCAGTACTTC	CASSWATGPYEQYF
.	TRBJ2-5	.	TRBV2	TGTGCCAGCAGGGGACGGTCCCGGCAAGAGACCCAGTACTTC	CASRGRSRQETQYF
.	TRBJ2-7	TRBD1	TRBV11-3	TGTGCCAGCAGCTGGGGACAGGGGGACGAGCAGTACTTC	CASSWGQGDEQYF
.	TRBJ2-3	TRBD2	TRBV7-7	TGTGCTAGCAGCACAACTAGCGCCTTAACAGATACGCAGTATTTT	CASSTTSALTDTQYF
.	TRBJ2-1	TRBD2	TRBV6-5	TGTGCCAGCAGTTCAGGACTAGCAGGCTATGAGCAGTTCTTC	CASSSGLAGYEQFF
.	TRBJ1-1	.	TRBV19	TGTGCCAGTATGAGTAAATTAGACAGTTTGAATGAAGCTTTCTTT	CASMSKLDSLNEAFF
.	TRBJ2-7	.	TRBV2	TGTGCCAGCAGTGAGGAGGGACTTACCTACGAGCAGTACTTC	CASSEEGLTYEQYF
.	TRBJ2-7	TRBD2	TRBV28	TGTGCCAGCAGTCGCGACCTAGCGGATCACTACGAGCAGTACTTC	CASSRDLADHYEQYF
.	TRBJ1-3	.	TRBV10-3	TGTGCCATCAGTGAGGAGAGAAGGACCATATATTTT	CAISEERRTIYF
.	TRBJ2-7	.	TRBV11-3	TGTGCCAGCAGCGCCTACCCCGGGGCAGGGAGCGTCAACGAGCAGTACTTC	CASSAYPGAGSVNEQYF
.	TRBJ2-7	TRBD2	TRBV29-1	TGCAGCGTTGAAGATATCCGGGAGGAATCCTACGAGCAGTACTTC	CSVEDIREESYEQYF
.	TRBJ1-5	.	TRBV27	TGTGCCAGCAAGTCGACGCCGCACCAACTCGGGGAGCCCCAGCATTTT	CASKSTPHQLGEPQHF
.	TRBJ2-7	TRBD2	TRBV7-2	TGTGCCAGCAGCTTATCGGCGGGAGGGACCTACGAGCAGTACTTC	CASSLSAGGTYEQYF
.	TRBJ2-1	.	TRBV4-2	TGTGCCAGCAGCCAAGACGGGATGACGGTCGTCTTC	CASSQDGMTVVF
.	TRBJ2-1	TRBD2	TRBV4-3	TGCGCCAGCAGCCAAGAACACGGGACTAGCAGAATCTACAATGAGCAGTTCTTC	CASSQEHGTSRIYNEQFF
.	TRBJ1-5	.	TRBV28	TGTGCCAGCAGTTTACGGCCAGGGGGCAATCAGCCCCAGCATTTT	CASSLRPGGNQPQHF
.	TRBJ2-4	TRBD1	TRBV7-9	TGTGCCAGCAGCGGGACAGGGGACCAGGGCGGCATTCAGTACTTC	CASSGTGDQGGIQYF
.	TRBJ2-5	TRBD2	TRBV27	TGTGCCAGCAGTACCCTAGCGGGAGGGGGAGAGACCCAGTACTTC	CASSTLAGGGETQYF
.	TRBJ2-3	TRBD2	TRBV9	TGTGCCAGCAGCGTACGTCTAGCGGGAGCAGATACGCAGTATTTT	CASSVRLAGADTQYF
.	TRBJ2-2	.	TRBV29-1	TGCAGCGTTGAAGCGATGACTAGCGGGGAGCTGTTTTTT	CSVEAMTSGELFF
.	TRBJ2-5	TRBD2	TRBV7-9	TGTGCCAGCAGCTTCGGGGGGTTGGAGACCCAGTACTTC	CASSFGGLETQYF
once	TRBJ2-3	TRBD1	TRBV9	TGTGCCAGCAGCCCACGACCAGGGACAGGGGTGATAGATACGCAGTATTTT	CASSPRPGTGVIDTQYF
.	TRBJ2-3	.	TRBV4-3	TGCGCCAGCAGCCATTATTTCGGCACAGATACGCAGTATTTT	CASSHYFGTDTQYF
.	TRBJ1-1	.	TRBV7-9	TGTGCCAGCAGCTTGGACAGAATGAACACTGAAGCTTTCTTT	CASSLDRMNTEAFF
.	TRBJ2-7	.	TRBV11-2	TGTGCCAGCAGCCCCGGCTACGAGCAGTACTTC	CASSPGYEQYF
.	TRBJ2-1	TRBD1	TRBV4-1	TGCGCCAGCAGCCATCGAGGACAGGGGTTGTGGAACAATGAGCAGTTCTTC	CASSHRGQGLWNNEQFF
once	TRBJ2-1	.	TRBV7-9	TGTGCCAGCAGCTTTCTATCTACACGGCGTGAAAATGAGCAGTTCTTC	CASSFLSTRRENEQFF
.	TRBJ2-7	.	TRBV5-8	TGTGCCAGCAGCCCCAGGGACTCCTACGAGCAGTACTTC	CASSPRDSYEQYF
.	TRBJ2-2	.	TRBV11-2	TGTGCCAGCAGCTTAGTGGTAACACCGCCCGAGCTGTTTTTT	CASSLVVTPPELFF
once	TRBJ2-7	TRBD1	TRBV7-9	TGTGCCAGCAGCCCTACGGGACAGGGCGACGAGCAGTACTTC	CASSPTGQGDEQYF
.	TRBJ2-1	TRBD1	TRBV5-8	TGTGCCAGCAGCTTGGGTGCTCCCCGGGACAGGAGTTACAATGAGCAGTTCTTC	CASSLGAPRDRSYNEQFF
.	TRBJ1-1	TRBD1	TRBV7-6	TGTGCCAGCAGCTCTTCGACAGGGAGGAACACTGAAGCTTTCTTT	CASSSSTGRNTEAFF
.	TRBJ2-7	.	TRBV19	TGTGCCAGTAGTACGCATCTGGCGGGAAACAACGAGCAGTACTTC	CASSTHLAGNNEQYF
.	TRBJ2-5	.	TRBV5-1	TGCGCCAGCAGCGCTGAGTGGGTAGTCGGGGAGACCCAGTACTTC	CASSAEWVVGETQYF
.	TRBJ2-1	.	TRBV7-9	TGTGCCAGCAGCTTAGGACTATACAATGAGCAGTTCTTC	CASSLGLYNEQFF
.	TRBJ2-7	.	TRBV30	TGTGCCTGGAGTAGGGTCAGTTGGACGATCGAGCAGTACTTC	CAWSRVSWTIEQYF